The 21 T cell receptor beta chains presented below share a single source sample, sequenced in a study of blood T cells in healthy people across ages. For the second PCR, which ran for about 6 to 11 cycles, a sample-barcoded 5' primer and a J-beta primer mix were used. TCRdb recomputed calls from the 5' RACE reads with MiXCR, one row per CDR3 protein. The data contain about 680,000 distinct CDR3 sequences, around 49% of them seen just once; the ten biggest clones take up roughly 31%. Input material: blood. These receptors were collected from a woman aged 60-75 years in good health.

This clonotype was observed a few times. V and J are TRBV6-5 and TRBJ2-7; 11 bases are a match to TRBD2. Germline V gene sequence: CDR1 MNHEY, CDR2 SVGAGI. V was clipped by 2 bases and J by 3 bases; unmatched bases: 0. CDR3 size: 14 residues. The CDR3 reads CASSYLAGGYEQYF. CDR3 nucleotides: TGTGCCAGCAGTTACCTAGCGGGAGGCTACGAGCAGTACTTC.

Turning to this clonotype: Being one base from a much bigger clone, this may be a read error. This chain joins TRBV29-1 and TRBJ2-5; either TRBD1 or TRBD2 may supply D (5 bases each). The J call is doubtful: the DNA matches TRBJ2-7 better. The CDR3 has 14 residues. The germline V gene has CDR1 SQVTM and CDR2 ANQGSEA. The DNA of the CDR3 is TGCAGCGTCGGTTTTGGGACGAGCGATCCCGAGCAGTACTTC. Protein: CSVGFGTSDPEQYF.

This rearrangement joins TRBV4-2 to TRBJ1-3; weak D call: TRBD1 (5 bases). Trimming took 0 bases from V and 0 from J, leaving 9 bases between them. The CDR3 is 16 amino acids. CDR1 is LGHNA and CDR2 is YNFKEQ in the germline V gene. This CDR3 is CASSQEGTFSGNTIYF. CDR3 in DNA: TGTGCCAGCAGCCAAGAGGGGACCTTCTCTGGAAACACCATATATTTT.

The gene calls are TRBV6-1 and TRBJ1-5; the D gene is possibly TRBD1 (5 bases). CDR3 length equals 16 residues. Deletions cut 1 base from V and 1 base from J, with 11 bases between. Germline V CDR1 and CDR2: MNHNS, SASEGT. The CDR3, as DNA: TGTGCCAGCAGTGAAGGGGGGAGAGGAAGCAATCAGCCCCAGCATTTT. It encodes CASSEGGRGSNQPQHF.

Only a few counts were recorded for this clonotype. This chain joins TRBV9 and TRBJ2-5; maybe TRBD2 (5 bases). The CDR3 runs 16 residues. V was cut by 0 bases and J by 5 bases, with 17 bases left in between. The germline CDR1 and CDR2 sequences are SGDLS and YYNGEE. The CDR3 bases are TGTGCCAGCAGCGTAGGTCCTAGCAACATAGCGGAGACCCAGTACTTC. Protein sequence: CASSVGPSNIAETQYF.

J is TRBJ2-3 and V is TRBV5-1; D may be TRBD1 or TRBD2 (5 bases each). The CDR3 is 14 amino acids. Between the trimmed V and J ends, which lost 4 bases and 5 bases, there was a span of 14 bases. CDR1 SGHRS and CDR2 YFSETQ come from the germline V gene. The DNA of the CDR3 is TGCGCCAGCAGCCGAAGGGGAGCTGAAGATACGCAGTATTTT. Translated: CASSRRGAEDTQYF.

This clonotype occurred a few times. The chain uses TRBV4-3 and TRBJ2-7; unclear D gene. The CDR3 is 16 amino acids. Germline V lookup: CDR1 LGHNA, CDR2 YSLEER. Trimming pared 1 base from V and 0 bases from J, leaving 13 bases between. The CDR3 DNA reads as TGCGCCAGCAGCCAAGCCCCCTTAGCCGGCTCCTACGAGCAGTACTTC. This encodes CASSQAPLAGSYEQYF.

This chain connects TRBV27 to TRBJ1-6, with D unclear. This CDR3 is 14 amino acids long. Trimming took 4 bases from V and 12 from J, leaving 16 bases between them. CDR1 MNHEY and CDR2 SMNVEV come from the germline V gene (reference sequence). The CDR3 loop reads CASSSPAPGRPLHF. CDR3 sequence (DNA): TGTGCCAGCAGTTCCCCAGCGCCCGGTCGACCCCTCCACTTT.

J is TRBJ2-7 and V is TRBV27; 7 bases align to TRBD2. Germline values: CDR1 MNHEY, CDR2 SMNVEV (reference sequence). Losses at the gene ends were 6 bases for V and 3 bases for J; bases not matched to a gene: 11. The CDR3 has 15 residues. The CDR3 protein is CASSPLRETLYEQYF. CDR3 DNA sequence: TGTGCCAGCAGCCCCTTGCGGGAGACTCTCTACGAGCAGTACTTC.

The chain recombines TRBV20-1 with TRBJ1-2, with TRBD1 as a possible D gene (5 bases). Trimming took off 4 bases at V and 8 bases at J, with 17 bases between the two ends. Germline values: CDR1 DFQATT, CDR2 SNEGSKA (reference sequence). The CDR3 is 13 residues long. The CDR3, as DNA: TGCAGTGCTACCACCTCCGGGACTCTGGGCTACACCTTC. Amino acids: CSATTSGTLGYTF.

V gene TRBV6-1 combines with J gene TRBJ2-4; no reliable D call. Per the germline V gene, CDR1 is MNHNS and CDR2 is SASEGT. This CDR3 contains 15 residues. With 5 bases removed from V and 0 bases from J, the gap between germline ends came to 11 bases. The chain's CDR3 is CASSTEPLAKNIQYF. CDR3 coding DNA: TGTGCCAGCAGTACGGAGCCGCTAGCCAAAAACATTCAGTACTTC.

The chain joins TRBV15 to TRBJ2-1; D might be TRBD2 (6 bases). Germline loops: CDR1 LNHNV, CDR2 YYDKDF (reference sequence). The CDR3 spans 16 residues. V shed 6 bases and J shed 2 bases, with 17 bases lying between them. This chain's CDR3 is CATSKGRGKTYNEQFF. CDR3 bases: TGTGCCACCAGTAAAGGTCGGGGGAAAACCTACAATGAGCAGTTCTTC. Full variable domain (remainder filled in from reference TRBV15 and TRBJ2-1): DAMVIQNPRYQVTQFGKPVTLSCSQTLNHNVMYWYQQKSSQAPKLLFHYYDKDFNNEADTPDNFQSRRPNTSFCFLDIRSPGLGDTAMYLCATSKGRGKTYNEQFFGPGTRLTVL.

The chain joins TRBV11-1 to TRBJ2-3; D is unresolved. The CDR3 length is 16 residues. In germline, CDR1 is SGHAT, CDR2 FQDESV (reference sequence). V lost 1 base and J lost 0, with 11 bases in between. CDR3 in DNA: TGTGCCAGCAGCTTAGGAGAAGGGTCTAGCACAGATACGCAGTATTTT. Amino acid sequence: CASSLGEGSSTDTQYF.

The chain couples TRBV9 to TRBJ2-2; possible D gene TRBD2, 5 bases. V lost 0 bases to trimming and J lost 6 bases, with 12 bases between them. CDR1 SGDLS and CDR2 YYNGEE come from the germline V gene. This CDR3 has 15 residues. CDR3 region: CASSVDNGVPGELFF. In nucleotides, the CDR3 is TGTGCCAGCAGCGTAGATAACGGGGTCCCCGGGGAGCTGTTTTTT.

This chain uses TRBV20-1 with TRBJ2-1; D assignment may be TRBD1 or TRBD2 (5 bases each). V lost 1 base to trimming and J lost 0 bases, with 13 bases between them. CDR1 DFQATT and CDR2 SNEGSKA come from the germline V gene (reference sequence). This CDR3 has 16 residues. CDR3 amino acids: CSARVPGTSSYNEQFF. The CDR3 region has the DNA TGCAGTGCTAGAGTCCCCGGGACGAGCTCCTACAATGAGCAGTTCTTC.

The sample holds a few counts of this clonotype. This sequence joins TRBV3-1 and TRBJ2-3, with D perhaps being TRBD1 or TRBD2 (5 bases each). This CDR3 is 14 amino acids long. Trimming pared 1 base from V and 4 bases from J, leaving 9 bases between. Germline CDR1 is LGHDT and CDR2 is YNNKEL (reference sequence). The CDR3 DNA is TGTGCCAGCAGCCAAGTCGGGACCCCAGATACGCAGTATTTT. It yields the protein CASSQVGTPDTQYF.

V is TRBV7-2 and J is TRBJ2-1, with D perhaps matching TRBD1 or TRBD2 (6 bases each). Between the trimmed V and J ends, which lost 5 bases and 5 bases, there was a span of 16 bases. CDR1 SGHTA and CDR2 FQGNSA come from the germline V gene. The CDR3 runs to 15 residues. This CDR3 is CASSLRGVFDNEQFF. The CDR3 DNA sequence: TGTGCCAGCAGCCTTAGGGGGGTATTCGACAATGAGCAGTTCTTC.

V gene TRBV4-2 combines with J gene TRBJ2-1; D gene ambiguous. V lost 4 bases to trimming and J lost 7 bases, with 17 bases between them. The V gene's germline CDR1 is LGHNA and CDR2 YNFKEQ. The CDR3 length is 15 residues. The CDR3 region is CASSRAGPLQNEQFF. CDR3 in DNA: TGTGCCAGCAGCCGGGCTGGGCCCTTACAGAATGAGCAGTTCTTC.

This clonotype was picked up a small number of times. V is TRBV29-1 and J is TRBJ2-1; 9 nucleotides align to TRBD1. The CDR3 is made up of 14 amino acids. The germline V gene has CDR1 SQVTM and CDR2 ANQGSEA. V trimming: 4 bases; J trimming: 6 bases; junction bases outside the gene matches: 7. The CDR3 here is CSVVRTGALNEQFF. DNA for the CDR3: TGCAGCGTTGTGAGGACAGGGGCTCTCAATGAGCAGTTCTTC.

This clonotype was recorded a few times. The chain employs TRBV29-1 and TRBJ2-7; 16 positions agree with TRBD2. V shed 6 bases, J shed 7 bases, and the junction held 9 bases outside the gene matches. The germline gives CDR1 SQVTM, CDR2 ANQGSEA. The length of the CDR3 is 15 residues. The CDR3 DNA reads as TGCAGCGTCCCGGGACTAGCGGGAGGGACTAATGAGCAGTACTTC. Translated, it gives CSVPGLAGGTNEQYF.

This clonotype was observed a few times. The CDR3 protein is CSAGTSSYEQYF. The CDR3 DNA reads TGCAGTGCCGGGACCTCCTCCTACGAGCAGTACTTC. The V and J genes are TRBV20-1 and TRBJ2-7, with D possibly called TRBD1 or TRBD2 (5 bases each). V was clipped by 6 bases and J by 0 bases, with 9 bases between them. This CDR3 comprises 12 residues. Germline assignment: CDR1 DFQATT and CDR2 SNEGSKA (reference sequence).